This T cell receptor (beta chain) comes out of a study of cytomegalovirus exposure and HLA in healthy donors. 60 Vbeta and 13 Jbeta primers were used in PCR. The protocol was immunoSEQ multiplex PCR, while the TCRdb copy is restricted to in-frame clones and leaves out a portion. The sample lists about 180,000 clones, about 77% occurring once. The material sequenced was PBMCs. The TCR was taken from a man aged 55 to 70 in good health and CMV-seronegative.

CDR3 in amino acids: CASSRDSGFTDTQYF. DNA for the CDR3: TGTGCCAGCAGTCGGGACTCGGGCTTCACAGATACGCAGTATTTT. The chain joins TRBV6-4 to TRBJ2-3, with a weak D call TRBD2 (6 bases). The V gene's germline CDR1 is MRHNA and CDR2 SNTAGT. There are 15 residues in the CDR3. The V end was cut by 5 bases, the J end by 2 bases, with 14 bases between.